There are a few counts of the clone carrying this T cell receptor beta chain. Its antigen remains unknown. The entry originates in a study of Graves' ophthalmopathy and Graves' hyperthyroidism. Across the whole study: Before any treatment, peripheral blood was taken at the initial diagnosis. Study-level points and caveats: Most clonotypes expanded in thyroid above 0.001 frequency were present in blood too. The model's prediction of ophthalmopathy progression had about 70% sensitivity and around 78% specificity.

V dropped 10 bases and J dropped 6 bases, with 16 bases sitting between them. The CDR3 sequence is 12 residues long. It was from roughly 10 ml of fresh peripheral blood that the PBMCs came. RNA transcripts were the source from which TCR beta CDR3 regions were amplified. Second-round multiplex PCR followed a first-round RT-PCR using HTBI primers. TCRdb re-called the multiplex PCR reads through MiXCR, storing one row per CDR3 protein. The repertoire holds under 200,000 distinct CDR3 sequences, 37% seen once, with 4.5% to 6% in the top ten. The TCR was taken from a woman aged 40 to 55 with Graves' ophthalmopathy. The specimen sequenced was peripheral blood. The V and J genes are TRBV12-3 or TRBV12-4 and TRBJ2-7, with a possible D match to TRBD2 (5 bases). The CDR3: CATRMRETEQYF. For the CDR3, the DNA is TGTGCCACCAGAATGAGGGAGACCGAGCAGTACTTC.